The text below deals with one T cell receptor (beta chain). Its binding antigen is unknown. No per-base quality is available; no much larger clone lies one base away. The CDR3 covers 13 residues, taking in both the cysteine and the phenylalanine. CDR3 DNA only is kept here, 39 bases in frame from base 1. The CDR1 and CDR2 encoded by the germline V gene are ENHRY and SYGVKD. Trimming costs V 10 bases and J 4 bases, and their ends lie 14 bases apart. The sample's time point, from its label and the paper: 20-29 weeks after completion of therapy. The patients had received solid-organ transplants and had drug-resistant/recurrent cytomegalovirus. Ten people from the trial were chosen for repertoire analysis because post-therapy peripheral blood mononuclear cells were available from them. Viable CD3+CD8+CD4- lymphocytes were isolated from PBMCs by sorting on a BD FACSAria III. The Qiagen DNeasy Kit was used to extract genomic DNA from sorted cells.

This sample is part of a study of T cell therapy after organ transplantation (dated by TCRdb to the late 2010s). About the investigation overall: Autologous CMV-specific T cells, expanded in vitro for two to three weeks with a peptide pool of 30 HLA class I and II CMV epitopes, were used as therapy products. Among the ten patients, eight were classed as clinical responders, while two were classed as nonresponders. Across 2 to 6 intravenous infusions, patients got a median of 1.92 x 10^8 CMV-specific T cells. Only about 85% of the 10 patients had long-term post-therapy samples available. Patients were given up to 6 doses of T cells at 2-week intervals and were followed for roughly 27 weeks after finishing therapy. A follow-up TRBV repertoire analysis was performed on an open-label phase I trial of autologous CMV-specific adoptive T cell therapy in solid-organ transplant recipients. Blood samples for the long-term post-therapy time point were collected 20 to 29 weeks after therapy was completed. General conclusions and limits of the study: Both transferred clonotypes and endogenous clonotypes not detected in the therapy products appeared to be included in post-therapy reconstitution. Nonresponders showed marked pretherapy clonal expansions with minimal repertoire change after therapy. The fold change in CD8 clonality after therapy was inversely correlated with pretherapy clonality, which suggests that less biased repertoires were more open to remodeling. Because the cohort was small, confounders such as concurrent antirejection and antiviral medications could not be assessed. The small number of expansions detected in nonresponders may be due to reduced sample coverage caused by poor CD8+ T cell yield.

The immunoSEQ two-step, bias-controlled multiplex PCR assay was used to amplify TRB CDR3 regions from genomic DNA. An Illumina NextSeq 500 was used to sequence the CDR3 libraries. The paper's data handling went like this. The immunoSEQ Analyzer platform was used for the initial alignment and bioinformatics, which included bias normalization against synthetic CDR3 analogs. V, D and J genes were annotated according to IMGT database definitions. For further TRBV analyses, VDJtools version 1.1.10 and the R package tcR version 2.2.1.11 were used with default settings. GLIPH analysis was performed with version 1.0 using default settings. Significant clonotype frequency changes were tested by 2-sided binomial test with Benjamini-Hochberg correction (alpha = 0.01) in CDR3 sequences with at least 5 reads. TCRdb stores this immuneACCESS table with in-frame sequences only. Part of the clones is absent; in the studies checked, under half of the shortfall reflects unresolved V genes, and no reason is known for the rest. D and trimming come from the DNA, and the V and J calls and clone size come from that table. The sample includes approximately 15,000 clones, with over 75% observed a single time. Roughly 30% of the sample goes to the ten largest clones.

The sequencing used CD8+ T cells from blood, collected after autologous CMV-specific T cell therapy. The chain couples TRBV10-3 to TRBJ1-5; matching of 6 bases hints at TRBD1 as the D gene. This clonotype was sampled from a human patient who had received a solid organ transplant and had CMV disease. Post transplant, some T cells may arise from the graft donor. The sequenced DNA is TGTGCCAACAGGGCAGAAGAAAATCAGCCCCAGCATTTT. It is translated as CANRAEENQPQHF.